One sample yielded the 11 T cell receptor beta chains listed below, sequenced in a study of cytomegalovirus exposure and HLA in healthy donors. 60 Vbeta and 13 Jbeta primers were used in PCR. The data were produced by immunoSEQ multiplex PCR, yet TCRdb's version contains in-frame clones alone and is incomplete. The table shows about 100,000 clones, with roughly 79% occurring only once. The sequenced sample consisted of PBMCs. The receptor set was obtained from a woman in her 40s in good health and CMV-seronegative.

The rearrangement links TRBV5-8 to TRBJ1-1; 10 nucleotides align to TRBD1. V shed 0 bases and J 7 bases; nucleotides not matched to a gene: 6. CDR3 length equals 15 residues. Germline V gives CDR1 SGHTS, CDR2 YDEGEE. The CDR3 here is CASSLARTGGLEAFF. For the CDR3, the DNA is TGTGCCAGCAGCTTGGCTAGGACAGGGGGACTTGAAGCTTTCTTT.

The chain uses TRBV7-2 and TRBJ1-2, with a possible D match to TRBD1 (5 bases). The CDR3 contains 12 residues. The V end lost 5 bases, the J end lost 3 bases, and 7 bases lay between the germline ends. CDR1 is SGHTA and CDR2 is FQGNSA in the germline V gene. In DNA, the CDR3 is TGTGCCAGCAGCGGGGACTACTATGGCTACACCTTC. The encoded protein is CASSGDYYGYTF.

This clone occurred a few times. The J gene is TRBJ2-2, the V gene TRBV27; 10 bases are a match to TRBD2. V dropped 8 bases and J dropped 5; count of bases not matched to a gene: 5. Per the germline V gene, CDR1 is MNHEY and CDR2 is SMNVEV (reference sequence). The CDR3 is made up of 14 amino acids. The CDR3 DNA is TGTGCCAGCGTAGCGGGAGGTCCTACCGGGGAGCTGTTTTTT. Protein sequence: CASVAGGPTGELFF.

The chain employs TRBV10-1 and TRBJ1-1, with TRBD1 identical over 7 bases. V was clipped by 4 bases and J by 5 bases; unmatched bases: 7. The CDR3 consists of 14 residues. CDR1 is WNHNN, CDR2 SYGVQD, per germline (reference sequence). The CDR3 is CASSVGSRGTEAFF. The CDR3 DNA is TGCGCCAGCAGTGTGGGAAGCAGGGGGACTGAAGCTTTCTTT.

Remarks on this clone: Mismatch with germline at one junction end may stem from a read error. The gene calls are TRBV7-9 and TRBJ2-3, with 7 bases lining up with TRBD2. CDR3 length: 15 amino acids. Germline CDR1 SEHNR, CDR2 FQNEAQ (reference sequence). This CDR3 is CSSSLGAGSTDTQYF. CDR3 bases: TGTTCCAGCAGCTTAGGAGCGGGAAGCACAGATACGCAGTATTTT.

This chain joins TRBV7-2 and TRBJ2-1, with TRBD1 matching over 7 bases. Germline V lookup: CDR1 SGHTA, CDR2 FQGNSA. There are 13 residues in the CDR3. V lost 3 bases and J lost 8; bases outside the gene matches: 4. CDR3 protein: CASSLGRGYEQFF. For the CDR3, the DNA is TGTGCCAGCAGCTTGGGCAGGGGGTATGAGCAGTTCTTC.

The chain couples TRBV14 to TRBJ2-3, with D maybe TRBD2 (5 bases). Germline CDR1 and CDR2: SGHDN and FVKESK. V shed 1 base and J shed 2 bases, with 16 bases lying between them. The CDR3 loop spans 17 amino acids. CDR3 sequence reads: CASSQVDPRGNTDTQYF. DNA of the CDR3: TGTGCCAGCAGCCAAGTCGACCCCCGGGGAAACACAGATACGCAGTATTTT.

The chain recombines TRBV30 with TRBJ1-1, with D uncertain. The germline V gene has CDR1 GTSNPN and CDR2 SVGIG (reference sequence). The CDR3 loop spans 13 amino acids. Deletions cut 4 bases from V and 1 base from J, with 10 bases between. CDR3: CAWNNRQNTEAFF. In DNA form, the CDR3 reads TGTGCCTGGAATAATCGACAGAACACTGAAGCTTTCTTT.

This clone appeared a few times. CDR3 loop: CASSLGLNSGGRDTQYF. In DNA form, the CDR3 reads TGTGCCAGCAGCTTGGGCTTAAATAGCGGGGGGAGAGATACGCAGTATTTT. The chain is built from TRBV11-3 and TRBJ2-3; TRBD2 agrees at 10 bases. CDR1 is SGHNT, CDR2 YENEEA, per germline. The J segment lost 5 bases and the V segment lost 3 bases, leaving 11 bases of the junction unmatched. The CDR3 consists of 17 residues.

The chain links TRBV5-1 to TRBJ1-1; no clear D. The V end lost 4 bases, the J end lost 3 bases, and 4 bases lay between the germline ends. CDR1 and CDR2 (germline): SGHRS, YFSETQ. This CDR3 region has 11 residues. In nucleotides, the CDR3 is TGCGCCAGCAGCCAGGACACTGAAGCTTTCTTT. Its translation is CASSQDTEAFF.

The V gene is TRBV4-2, the J gene TRBJ2-3; 10 bases line up with TRBD2. The J segment lost 1 base and the V segment lost 0 bases, leaving 4 bases of the junction unmatched. The germline V gene encodes CDR1 LGHNA and CDR2 YNFKEQ. The CDR3 loop spans 17 amino acids. The CDR3 here is CASSQEGLAGGTDTQYF. The CDR3 DNA reads TGTGCCAGCAGCCAAGAAGGCCTAGCGGGAGGCACAGATACGCAGTATTTT.